These 30 T cell receptor beta chains originate from one sample sequenced in a study of T cell repertoires in cytomegalovirus infection. For these TCRs, the target antigens are not known. TCRdb ran MiXCR on the reads and lists one entry per CDR3 protein. The table has around 800,000 distinct CDR3 sequences, roughly 33% seen once. The source was cultured CD8+ T cells from PBMCs, collected from culture after CMV antigen stimulation. The receptor source for this set is a human donor in good health (CMV status not recorded). Some clones in this sample may be carry-over from other donors' samples.

At least ten counts were recorded for this clonotype. The genes are TRBV7-6 and TRBJ1-4; no clear D gene. Germline CDR1 SGHVS, CDR2 FNYEAQ. Trimming left V 5 bases short and J 5 bases short, with 6 bases between. This CDR3 has 12 amino acids. CDR3 bases: TGTGCCAGCAGCAGAGAGAATGAAAAACTGTTTTTT. Translation: CASSRENEKLFF.

This clonotype was detected only a few times. The chain joins TRBV19 to TRBJ2-2, with D maybe TRBD2 (7 bases). The CDR3 consists of 16 residues. Germline V gene lookup returns CDR1 LNHDA and CDR2 SQIVND (reference sequence). The ends were cut back, 5 bases at V and 9 bases at J, with 22 bases in the middle. The CDR3 bases are TGTGCCAGTAGTCCTGGGGGGGGGGGCGCCTGGAGGGAGCTGTTTTTT. Translation gives CASSPGGGGAWRELFF. Full variable domain (remainder filled in from reference TRBV19 and TRBJ2-2): DGGITQSPKYLFRKEGQNVTLSCEQNLNHDAMYWYRQDPGQGLRLIYYSQIVNDFQKGDIAEGYSVSREKKESFPLTVTSAQKNPTAFYLCASSPGGGGAWRELFFGEGSRLTVL.

This chain joins TRBV7-9 and TRBJ2-7, with TRBD1 as a possible D gene (6 bases). V lost 2 bases and J 6 bases, leaving 17 bases between the germline ends. This CDR3 region has 15 residues. CDR1 and CDR2 (germline): SEHNR, FQNEAQ (reference sequence). CDR3 sequence: CASSLPGQGLLEQYF. The CDR3 DNA sequence: TGTGCCAGCAGCTTACCGGGCCAGGGGCTCCTCGAGCAGTACTTC.

This sequence joins TRBV14 and TRBJ2-1; the D gene is possibly TRBD1 (6 bases). The germline gives CDR1 SGHDN, CDR2 FVKESK. CDR3 length: 15 amino acids. Trimming took off 3 bases at V and 4 bases at J, with 13 bases between the two ends. CDR3 nucleotides: TGTGCCAGCAGCCAGGGCTGGGGGCCGTACAATGAGCAGTTCTTC. Its protein is CASSQGWGPYNEQFF.

This clonotype appeared a few times. The V and J genes are TRBV4-1 and TRBJ1-5; 8 bases align to TRBD1. The CDR3 runs 16 residues. V shed 3 bases and J 4 bases; nucleotides not matched to a gene: 8. Looked up from germline, CDR1 is MGHRA and CDR2 is YSYEKL. The CDR3 coding sequence is TGCGCCAGCAGCCAGGAACCCGGGACAGGAAATCAGCCCCAGCATTTT. It is translated as CASSQEPGTGNQPQHF.

The chain uses TRBV7-6 and TRBJ2-1, with D maybe TRBD2 (6 bases). Germline values: CDR1 SGHVS, CDR2 FNYEAQ. The V end was cut by 8 bases, the J end by 8 bases, with 25 bases between. The CDR3 is 16 amino acids. CDR3 residues: CASGLRGGTMGDEQFF. CDR3 DNA: TGTGCCAGCGGTCTCCGTGGGGGGACCATGGGGGATGAGCAGTTCTTC.

This clonotype was seen more than once but under ten times. The chain joins TRBV7-2 to TRBJ1-1; 8 nucleotides match TRBD1. Trimming removed 4 bases from V and 4 bases from J; junction bases left unmatched: 5. CDR3 length equals 14 residues. CDR1 is SGHTA, CDR2 FQGNSA, per germline. DNA of the CDR3: TGTGCCAGCAGCTCAACTACAGGGGGCACTGAAGCTTTCTTT. It codes for CASSSTTGGTEAFF.

The CDR3: CASNKGSGANVLTF. CDR3 sequence (DNA): TGTGCCAGCAACAAGGGCTCTGGGGCCAACGTCCTGACTTTC. This sequence joins TRBV6-8 and TRBJ2-6, with D hard to call. Germline V gene lookup returns CDR1 MNHGY and CDR2 SAAAGT. The CDR3 loop spans 14 amino acids. V was clipped by 7 bases and J by 0 bases, with 7 bases between them.

In this sample, this clonotype turned up a few times. The J gene is TRBJ1-1, the V gene TRBV7-2; 10 nucleotides line up with TRBD1. There are 16 residues in the CDR3. The germline CDR1 and CDR2 sequences are SGHTA and FQGNSA. V lost 2 bases and J lost 1; bases outside the gene matches: 4. CDR3 sequence (DNA): TGTGCCAGCAGCTTACCACGGGACAGGGGGAACACTGAAGCTTTCTTT. It is translated as CASSLPRDRGNTEAFF.

There are a few counts of this clonotype. As DNA, the CDR3 is TGTGCCAGCAGCCCGGACAGAGGGGATAACTATGGCTACACCTTC. Encoded protein: CASSPDRGDNYGYTF. The chain uses TRBV5-4 and TRBJ1-2; D possibly corresponds to TRBD1 (6 bases). Trimming cost V 4 bases and J 1 base, with 14 bases left between them. The CDR3 extends over 15 amino acids. Per germline, CDR1 SGHNT and CDR2 YYREEE (reference sequence).

This clonotype was observed a few times. CDR3 loop: CASNAGGAGNQPQHF. In nucleotides, the CDR3 is TGTGCCAGCAACGCCGGGGGGGCTGGCAATCAGCCCCAGCATTTT. This rearrangement joins TRBV7-8 to TRBJ1-5, with a tentative D call TRBD1 (6 bases). Germline V gene sequence: CDR1 SGHVS, CDR2 FQNEAQ. Trimming took off 7 bases at V and 2 bases at J, with 15 bases between the two ends. This CDR3 is 15 amino acids long.

A few counts support this clonotype. V is TRBV7-2 and J is TRBJ2-6; D unclear. The CDR3 spans 15 residues. From germline, CDR1 is SGHTA and CDR2 FQGNSA. The ends were cut back, 5 bases at V and 1 base at J, with 9 bases in the middle. The DNA of the CDR3 is TGTGCCAGCAGCCTCAGGCAGTCTGGGGCCAACGTCCTGACTTTC. The encoded protein is CASSLRQSGANVLTF.

The chain combines TRBV24-1 with TRBJ2-2; 10 bases line up with TRBD1. In germline, CDR1 is KGHDR, CDR2 SFDVKD. The CDR3 runs to 17 residues. V trimming: 5 bases; J trimming: 3 bases; junction bases outside the gene matches: 8. The CDR3 protein is CATSGDRDRGDTGELFF. CDR3 sequence (DNA): TGTGCCACCAGTGGCGACCGGGACAGGGGTGACACCGGGGAGCTGTTTTTT.

The sample holds one count of this clonotype. V and J are TRBV20-1 and TRBJ2-7; the match to TRBD1 covers 7 bases. Germline CDR1 DFQATT, CDR2 SNEGSKA (reference sequence). The CDR3 spans 16 residues. V shed 0 bases and J 2 bases; nucleotides not matched to a gene: 10. CDR3 residues: CSARDRGQGSTYEQYV. The CDR3, as DNA: TGCAGTGCTAGAGATAGGGGGCAGGGTAGTACCTACGAGCAGTACGTC.

J is TRBJ2-7 and V is TRBV10-3; no clear D gene. The germline CDR1 and CDR2 sequences are ENHRY and SYGVKD. This CDR3 spans 12 amino acids. Trimming removed 0 bases at V and 5 bases at J, with 5 bases between. The CDR3: CAISESVNEQYF. The CDR3 coding sequence is TGTGCCATCAGTGAGTCTGTAAACGAGCAGTACTTC.

This chain uses TRBV12-3 or TRBV12-4 with TRBJ1-3; no definite D call. V was pared by 3 bases and J by 8 bases, with 5 bases between. This CDR3 region has 11 residues. CDR3 DNA: TGTGCCAGCAGTTTTGTAGACACCATATATTTT. This encodes CASSFVDTIYF.

This clonotype was found a few times. The rearrangement joins TRBV7-9 to TRBJ2-1; 9 bases fit TRBD2. There are 19 residues in the CDR3. The V gene's germline CDR1 is SEHNR and CDR2 FQNEAQ (reference sequence). V shed 4 bases, J shed 3 bases, and the junction held 16 bases outside the gene matches. The CDR3 protein is CASSSERGVPAGGYNEQFF. CDR3 nucleotide sequence: TGTGCCAGCAGCTCGGAACGGGGCGTACCAGCGGGGGGCTACAATGAGCAGTTCTTC.

The V call is TRBV4-2, the J call TRBJ1-2; D is ambiguous. This CDR3 has 15 residues. The ends were cut back, 4 bases at V and 4 bases at J, with 16 bases in the middle. Germline CDR1 LGHNA, CDR2 YNFKEQ. The CDR3 coding sequence is TGTGCCAGCAGCCCGACGCCCCATGGGCCCTATGGCTACACCTTC. Translation: CASSPTPHGPYGYTF.

As regards this clonotype: With a much larger clone just one base away, this may be a read error. V gene TRBV3-1 combines with J gene TRBJ1-2; D is perhaps TRBD1 (5 bases). The CDR3 consists of 14 residues. The germline gives CDR1 LGHDT, CDR2 YNNKEL (reference sequence). The CDR3 DNA is TGTGCCAGCAGCCAAGATGGGGGGAGTTATGTCTACACCTTC. Its protein is CASSQDGGSYVYTF.

This clonotype showed up many times. The chain employs TRBV7-6 and TRBJ2-1; no reliable D call. This CDR3 contains 13 residues. From germline, CDR1 is SGHVS and CDR2 FNYEAQ. The germline V and J ends were trimmed by 1 base and 6 bases, with 7 bases remaining between them. This CDR3 is CASSLGDSNEQFF. CDR3 nucleotides: TGTGCCAGCAGCTTAGGAGATTCCAATGAGCAGTTCTTC.

Written as DNA, the CDR3 is TGTGCCAGCGCCAACGATAACACTGAAGCTTTCTTT. This gives the protein CASANDNTEAFF. The chain combines TRBV19 with TRBJ1-1, with D unresolved. V gave up 9 bases and J gave up 2 bases, with 10 bases separating them. CDR1 is LNHDA, CDR2 SQIVND, per germline (reference sequence). The CDR3 runs 12 residues.

In its sample, this clonotype was seen many times. The V call is TRBV28, the J call TRBJ2-5, with D uncertain. Trimming removed 4 bases from V and 4 bases from J, with 16 bases in between. CDR3 length equals 15 residues. Germline CDR1 reads MDHEN; CDR2 reads SYDVKM. CDR3 in amino acids: CASSSGRGLGETQYF. The CDR3 DNA reads as TGTGCCAGCAGTTCCGGGCGTGGCTTAGGAGAGACCCAGTACTTC. The variable domain in full, with the rest retrieved from reference TRBV28 and TRBJ2-5, is DVKVTQSSRYLVKRTGEKVFLECVQDMDHENMFWYRQDPGLGLRLIYFSYDVKMKEKGDIPEGYSVSREKKERFSLILESASTNQTSMYLCASSSGRGLGETQYFGPGTRLLVL.

The V gene is TRBV7-9, the J gene TRBJ2-1, with TRBD2 matching over 14 bases. Germline V gene sequence: CDR1 SEHNR, CDR2 FQNEAQ (reference sequence). CDR3 length equals 15 residues. Unmatched junction bases numbered 5, after V lost 3 bases and J lost 10 bases. As DNA, the CDR3 is TGTGCCAGCAGCTTCGGACTAGCGGGGGGTGAGGAGCAGTTCTTC. Translation gives CASSFGLAGGEEQFF.

This clonotype was seen a few times. This sequence joins TRBV7-2 and TRBJ1-2; the match to TRBD1 covers 8 bases. Germline CDR1 and CDR2: SGHTA and FQGNSA. The trim removed 7 bases at V and 4 bases at J, leaving 2 bases unmatched. The CDR3 spans 12 residues. CDR3 in amino acids: CASITGGYGYTF. DNA for the CDR3: TGTGCCAGCATTACAGGGGGCTATGGCTACACCTTC.

The CDR3 region has the DNA TGTGCCAGTCTCAGCGGGTGGAAACTGTTTTTT. Translating gives CASLSGWKLFF. The genes are TRBV19 and TRBJ1-4; no firm D call. Per germline, CDR1 LNHDA and CDR2 SQIVND (reference sequence). CDR3 size: 11 residues. Trimming removed 8 bases from V and 11 bases from J, with 12 bases in between.

This chain links TRBV4-3 with TRBJ1-4; D uncertain. The CDR3 sequence is 15 residues long. CDR1 and CDR2 (germline): LGHNA, YSLEER. Trimming removed 0 bases from V and 2 bases from J, with 7 bases in between. DNA of the CDR3: TGCGCCAGCAGCCAAGATCACGGGACTAATGAAAAACTGTTTTTT. Encoded protein: CASSQDHGTNEKLFF.

This clonotype was counted only a few times. The V gene is TRBV20-1, the J gene TRBJ2-7; 7 nucleotides line up with TRBD2. J gave up 4 bases and V 4 bases, and 7 bases lay outside the gene matches. This CDR3 contains 13 residues. The V gene's germline CDR1 is DFQATT and CDR2 SNEGSKA (reference sequence). The DNA for the CDR3 is TGCAGTGCTATTGGGGGGGGGTATTACGAGCAGTACGTC. Its translation: CSAIGGGYYEQYV.

This clonotype has just one count. The chain carries TRBV14 and TRBJ2-1; 9 nucleotides match TRBD2. Germline lookup yields CDR1 SGHDN and CDR2 FVKESK. This CDR3 comprises 16 residues. J was trimmed by 7 bases and V by 1 base; bases with no gene match: 8. CDR3 in amino acids: CASSQGGRGGLNEQFF. The CDR3 coding sequence is TGTGCCAGCAGCCAAGGAGGGCGGGGGGGCCTGAATGAGCAGTTCTTC.

The genes are TRBV4-1 and TRBJ2-7; D call uncertain. With 4 bases removed from V and 4 bases from J, the gap between germline ends came to 14 bases. Germline loops: CDR1 MGHRA, CDR2 YSYEKL. This CDR3 is 14 amino acids long. CDR3 in DNA: TGCGCCAGCAGCCCCTTCGACCCCTCTTACGAGCAGTACTTC. Residues: CASSPFDPSYEQYF.

The chain employs TRBV6-6 and TRBJ2-1; possibly TRBD2 for D (6 bases). The V and J ends lost 3 bases and 7 bases respectively, with 19 bases between them. The germline V gene encodes CDR1 MNHNY and CDR2 SVGAGI (reference sequence). The CDR3 has 16 amino acids. Here the CDR3 DNA reads TGTGCCAGCAGTTATTCTCCCTTGGACCGGGGGAATGAGCAGTTCTTC. It yields the protein CASSYSPLDRGNEQFF.